Shown below are 13 T cell receptor beta chains from a single sample sequenced in a study of T cells in localized non-small cell lung cancer. TCRdb keeps only in-frame clones here, not all; method: immunoSEQ multiplex PCR. The sample has more than 45,000 clones; roughly 88% are singletons. Material: peripheral blood mononuclear cells, obtained before any cancer treatment. The source of these receptors is a man aged 40-75 years with stage III lung adenocarcinoma.

The rearrangement uses TRBV5-6 and TRBJ1-2; 7 bases agree with TRBD1. The V gene's germline CDR1 is SGHDT and CDR2 YYEEEE. The CDR3 contains 14 residues. The junction had 9 bases not matched to a gene; V was cut back by 6 bases and J by 4 bases. CDR3 DNA sequence: TGTGCCAGCACCCCGGACAGGAAGTTCTATGGCTACACCTTC. This codes for CASTPDRKFYGYTF.

The chain uses TRBV7-9 and TRBJ1-4; no clear D gene. The V end was cut by 5 bases, the J end by 0 bases, with 7 bases between. This CDR3 has 14 amino acids. Germline V gene data show CDR1 as SEHNR and CDR2 as FQNEAQ (reference sequence). CDR3 coding DNA: TGTGCCAGCAGCGCCAAGTCAACTAATGAAAAACTGTTTTTT. Its translation: CASSAKSTNEKLFF.

V is TRBV18 and J is TRBJ2-4, with 9 bases matching TRBD1. V gave up 6 bases and J gave up 9 bases; unmatched junction bases: 9. Germline V gene data show CDR1 as KGHSH and CDR2 as LQKENI. The length of the CDR3 is 14 residues. DNA for the CDR3: TGTGCCAGCTCCCACCGGGACAGGGTGGGCATTCAGTACTTC. This sequence encodes CASSHRDRVGIQYF.

This chain connects TRBV10-3 to TRBJ1-2; D uncertain. V gave up 10 bases and J gave up 2 bases, with 11 bases separating them. CDR1 and CDR2 from the germline V gene are ENHRY and SYGVKD. The CDR3 contains 12 residues. The CDR3, as DNA: TGTGCCAGCAGAGAGGGAAACTATGGCTACACCTTC. This encodes CASREGNYGYTF.

The chain combines TRBV6-6 with TRBJ1-2; 9 bases map to TRBD1. Unmatched junction bases numbered 8, after V lost 5 bases and J lost 4 bases. Germline-derived CDR1 and CDR2 are MNHNY and SVGAGI (reference sequence). This CDR3 is 15 amino acids long. For the CDR3, the DNA is TGTGCCAGCAGTAAAACAGGGGGCTTAGCCTATGGCTACACCTTC. Translated: CASSKTGGLAYGYTF.

The rearrangement uses TRBV19 and TRBJ2-7; TRBD2 agrees at 10 bases. The V and J ends lost 5 bases and 3 bases, in that order; junction bases with no gene match: 13. The length of the CDR3 is 17 residues. Per the germline V gene, CDR1 is LNHDA and CDR2 is SQIVND (reference sequence). The CDR3 protein is CASSSHPSGGEFYEQYF. CDR3 DNA: TGTGCCAGTAGTTCCCACCCTAGCGGGGGTGAATTCTACGAGCAGTACTTC.

The rearrangement uses TRBV27 and TRBJ2-3; D not certain. CDR1 is MNHEY and CDR2 is SMNVEV in the germline V gene (reference sequence). Deletions cut 3 bases from V and 4 bases from J, with 11 bases between. This CDR3 has 14 amino acids. DNA for the CDR3: TGTGCCAGCAGTTTCCACAGCCGAGCAGATACGCAGTATTTT. Amino acid sequence: CASSFHSRADTQYF.

The CDR3 spells CASSFGTYGPTETQYF. The CDR3 DNA reads as TGTGCCAGCAGCTTCGGGACATACGGTCCTACGGAGACCCAGTACTTC. J is TRBJ2-5 and V is TRBV7-6, with D tentatively TRBD1 (6 bases). Trimming pared 3 bases from V and 5 bases from J, leaving 19 bases between. Germline V CDR1 and CDR2: SGHVS, FNYEAQ. CDR3 length: 16 amino acids.

This rearrangement joins TRBV7-3 to TRBJ2-2; the D is unclear. Germline lookup yields CDR1 SGHTA and CDR2 FQGTGA. V lost 5 bases to trimming and J lost 7 bases, with 11 bases between them. This CDR3 is built from 13 residues. CDR3 sequence (DNA): TGTGCCAGCAGCCCCATCCAGGACGGGGAGCTGTTTTTT. It codes for CASSPIQDGELFF. The full variable domain, in which reference TRBV7-3 and TRBJ2-2 provide the parts outside the CDR3, is GAGVSQTPSNKVTEKGKYVELRCDPISGHTALYWYRQSLGQGPEFLIYFQGTGAADDSGLPNDRFFAVRPEGSVSTLKIQRTERGDSAVYLCASSPIQDGELFFGEGSRLTVL.

The CDR3 loop reads CASSLSSTGELFF. The CDR3, as DNA: TGTGCCAGCAGCTTAAGTAGCACCGGGGAGCTGTTTTTT. J is TRBJ2-2 and V is TRBV7-3; the D is unclear. The CDR3 covers 13 residues. The germline CDR1 and CDR2 sequences are SGHTA and FQGTGA. V shed 1 base and J shed 4 bases, with 4 bases lying between them.

To note about this clone: This may come from a read error, since a much larger clone is one base off. The J gene is TRBJ1-1, the V gene TRBV9; D remains ambiguous. The length of the CDR3 is 12 residues. CDR1 and CDR2 (germline): SGDLS, YYNGEE. Between the trimmed V and J ends, which lost 3 bases and 1 base, there was a span of 4 bases. The CDR3 loop is CASSAANTEAFF. The CDR3 DNA reads TGTGCCAGCAGCGCGGCGAACACTGAAGCTTTCTTT.

J is TRBJ2-1 and V is TRBV11-2; D is possibly TRBD1 or TRBD2 (5 bases each). Germline V gene lookup returns CDR1 SGHAT and CDR2 FQNNGV. The V end was cut by 0 bases, the J end by 9 bases, with 18 bases between. The CDR3 runs 16 residues. CDR3 DNA: TGTGCCAGCAGCTTAGATCTGAGGGTCAGAAGGGGTGAGCAGTTCTTC. Residues: CASSLDLRVRRGEQFF. Full variable domain (remainder filled in from reference TRBV11-2 and TRBJ2-1): EAGVAQSPRYKIIEKRQSVAFWCNPISGHATLYWYQQILGQGPKLLIQFQNNGVVDDSQLPKDRFSAERLKGVDSTLKIQPAKLEDSAVYLCASSLDLRVRRGEQFFGPGTRLTVL.

Notes on this clone: The CDR3 ends on some other residue instead of the conserved phenylalanine or tryptophan, so this is likely a read error. The DNA is left out, because the CDR3 cannot be placed on it with certainty; the CDR3 is given as TCRdb lists it. The chain recombines TRBV29-1 with TRBJ2-7. Germline values: CDR1 SQVTM, CDR2 ANQGSEA. The CDR3 region is 11 residues in length, termini included. This CDR3 reads CSVEDHTGHLI.